The 10 T cell receptor beta chains in this list originate from one sample, sequenced in a study of beta chain features in type 1 diabetes. These TCRs are of unknown antigen specificity. General study findings and limits: A moderate, significant TCRB CDR3 shortening appeared in type 1 diabetes across four CD4+ subsets.

TCRB transcripts that were expressed got sequenced, as all of the isolated RNA had been reverse transcribed. Clones were sequenced by immunoSEQ multiplex PCR, and TCRdb holds only the in-frame ones, with some missing. The table records 250,000 to 300,000 clones, around 15% of them present only once. Sequencing was carried out using naive CD4+ T cells from blood. These receptors were obtained from a man aged 25 to 40 with type 1 diabetes.

The gene calls are TRBV14 and TRBJ2-2, with D possibly matching TRBD2 (5 bases). This CDR3 region has 17 residues. V shed 4 bases and J shed 0 bases, with 15 bases lying between them. Looked up from germline, CDR1 is SGHDN and CDR2 is FVKESK. The CDR3 protein is CASSPFRLASNTGELFF. DNA of the CDR3: TGTGCCAGCAGCCCCTTTCGGCTAGCCTCGAACACCGGGGAGCTGTTTTTT.

This rearrangement joins TRBV4-3 to TRBJ2-2; 8 bases are a match to TRBD1. From germline, CDR1 is LGHNA and CDR2 YSLEER. The V segment lost 4 bases and the J segment 6 bases; nucleotides outside the gene matches: 10. The CDR3 totals 16 residues. CDR3 coding DNA: TGCGCCAGCAGCCTGTTCGCGGGACAGGCAGCCGGGGAGCTGTTTTTT. This gives the protein CASSLFAGQAAGELFF.

The rearrangement joins TRBV5-1 to TRBJ2-1; D is perhaps TRBD2 (5 bases). In germline, CDR1 is SGHRS, CDR2 YFSETQ. V dropped 5 bases and J dropped 6 bases, with 18 bases sitting between them. CDR3 size: 15 residues. The CDR3 protein is CASRSGSAAGNEQFF. The CDR3, as DNA: TGCGCCAGCAGAAGCGGATCGGCGGCGGGCAATGAGCAGTTCTTC.

V usage is TRBV23-1 and J usage is TRBJ2-6, with D unresolved. TRBV23-1 is an open reading frame whose function is uncertain. V was clipped by 4 bases and J by 12 bases, with 13 bases between them. The length of the CDR3 is 13 residues. The DNA of the CDR3 is TGCGCCAGCAGTCCCACAGATCTCCCCGTCCTGACTTTC. This sequence encodes CASSPTDLPVLTF.

This clone was found a few times. The chain employs TRBV9 and TRBJ2-5; TRBD2 matches at 7 bases. J gave up 4 bases and V 0 bases, and 9 bases lay outside the gene matches. CDR3 length: 16 amino acids. Germline values: CDR1 SGDLS, CDR2 YYNGEE. CDR3 bases: TGTGCCAGCAGCGTAGGCGGCGGGAGTCAGGGAGAGACCCAGTACTTC. Translated: CASSVGGGSQGETQYF.

This chain uses TRBV7-2 with TRBJ2-7; maybe TRBD2 (6 bases). Per the germline V gene, CDR1 is SGHTA and CDR2 is FQGNSA. V lost 6 bases to trimming and J lost 4 bases, with 13 bases between them. The CDR3 has 13 residues. CDR3 sequence reads: CASREAEGYEQYF. CDR3 nucleotide sequence: TGTGCCAGCAGGGAAGCGGAGGGTTACGAGCAGTACTTC.

This clone has a handful of counts. The CDR3 coding sequence is TGCGCCAGCAGCCACGGGACTAGCGGACTAAACAATGAGCAGTTCTTC. Translated, it gives CASSHGTSGLNNEQFF. The V call is TRBV5-1, the J call TRBJ2-1, with TRBD2 identical over 11 bases. CDR3 length equals 16 residues. V lost 4 bases to trimming and J lost 5 bases; unmatched junction nucleotides: 8. CDR1 is SGHRS and CDR2 is YFSETQ in the germline V gene.

A few counts support this clone. The chain has TRBV9 and TRBJ1-2; 7 nucleotides match TRBD1. This CDR3 contains 13 residues. Germline CDR1 and CDR2: SGDLS and YYNGEE. The J segment lost 6 bases and the V segment lost 2 bases, leaving 4 bases of the junction unmatched. In nucleotides, the CDR3 is TGTGCCAGCAGCGTTCAGGGGGGCCATGGCTACACCTTC. Encoded protein: CASSVQGGHGYTF.

This clone was detected only a few times. Other DNA sequences of this sample code for an identical CDR3. The chain has TRBV28 and TRBJ2-3; D not certain. The CDR3 is 13 amino acids. Trimming pared 6 bases from V and 1 base from J, leaving 8 bases between. Germline CDR1 MDHEN, CDR2 SYDVKM. CDR3 sequence reads: CASRPGGTDTQYF. Written as DNA, the CDR3 is TGTGCCAGCAGACCCGGAGGCACAGATACGCAGTATTTT.

V usage is TRBV5-1 and J usage is TRBJ2-4, with 8 bases identical to TRBD2. The germline gives CDR1 SGHRS, CDR2 YFSETQ. The CDR3 consists of 14 residues. Trimming took 0 bases from V and 9 from J; bases not matched to a gene: 5. The CDR3 region has the DNA TGCGCCAGCAGCTTGGATAGCGGGGCCGGCATTCAGTACTTC. This encodes CASSLDSGAGIQYF.